This TCR beta chain was captured by sequencing in a study of blood T cell repertoires in COVID-19. The germline gives CDR1 MNHEY, CDR2 SVGAGI. The CDR3 totals 13 residues. Trimming cost V 5 bases and J 8 bases; bases outside gene matches: 6. How the authors handled the data: Researchers report that nucleated cell counts were estimated from reference gene primer amplification. Measured with immunoSEQ multiplex PCR; TCRdb has only the in-frame clones, and not every one. V, J and clone size reflect that table, while D and trimming were determined from the DNA. This table has a few hundred thousand clones, approximately 90% appearing once. Those enrolled, adults aged about 18 to 89 years, came from around 24 US areas. This clone showed up just a few times.

The TCR comes from a human donor in a cohort exposed to, infected with or recovered from COVID-19 (not recorded which). The donor label of this sample is uncertain. The chain carries TRBV6-5 and TRBJ2-7, with TRBD1 identical over 10 bases. The sample consisted of PBMCs or T cells enriched from blood (not recorded which). Written as DNA, the CDR3 is TGTGCCAGCAGTCCCGGGGACAGGGGAAAGCAGTACTTC. Translation: CASSPGDRGKQYF.